Listed here are 10 T cell receptor beta chains from one sample, sequenced in a study of blood T cell repertoires in COVID-19. Profiled with immunoSEQ multiplex PCR; TCRdb holds only in-frame clones, not every one. The data hold approximately 99,000 clones, with around 84% observed a single time. Sequenced: peripheral blood. The receptors were gathered from a woman aged 60-75 years in a cohort sampled during active or convalescent COVID-19.

The rearrangement joins TRBV4-2 to TRBJ1-6; 7 nucleotides match TRBD1. Germline values: CDR1 LGHNA, CDR2 YNFKEQ. The CDR3 spans 15 residues. The V gene end was trimmed by 0 bases and the J gene end by 7 bases; junction bases not matched to a gene: 3. For the CDR3, the DNA is TGTGCCAGCAGCCAAGAAAGGGGGCCAAATTCACCCCTCCACTTT. Protein: CASSQERGPNSPLHF.

This chain joins TRBV28 and TRBJ2-7; D perhaps matches TRBD2 (5 bases). This CDR3 is 14 amino acids long. Germline CDR1 MDHEN, CDR2 SYDVKM. V was cut by 6 bases and J by 2 bases, with 14 bases left in between. The CDR3 is CASSPDLTTYEQYF. The CDR3 DNA follows: TGTGCCAGCAGCCCGGACTTAACCACCTACGAGCAGTACTTC.

The rearrangement links TRBV29-1 to TRBJ1-2, with 9 bases aligning to TRBD1. J lost 8 bases, V lost 4 bases, and 11 bases had no gene match. The CDR3 totals 14 residues. Germline V lookup: CDR1 SQVTM, CDR2 ANQGSEA. The CDR3 nucleotides are TGCAGCGTTGGACCCCGGGACAGGGTACCGGGCTACACCTTC. It translates to CSVGPRDRVPGYTF.

This clone was picked up a small number of times. V usage is TRBV6-1 and J usage is TRBJ2-1; no definite D call. The CDR3 extends over 15 amino acids. The germline gives CDR1 MNHNS, CDR2 SASEGT. The ends were cut back, 1 base at V and 0 bases at J, with 7 bases in the middle. The CDR3 here is CASSEVSISYNEQFF. The CDR3 nucleotides read TGTGCCAGCAGTGAAGTGTCTATCTCCTACAATGAGCAGTTCTTC.

V and J are TRBV19 and TRBJ1-5, with 8 bases aligning to TRBD1. V lost 9 bases and J lost 4; bases outside the gene matches: 14. The CDR3 spans 16 residues. Germline lookup yields CDR1 LNHDA and CDR2 SQIVND (reference sequence). CDR3: CASTRRGTGENQPQHF. CDR3 coding DNA: TGTGCCAGCACCAGGAGGGGGACAGGTGAGAATCAGCCCCAGCATTTT.

The V gene is TRBV6-5, the J gene TRBJ1-2; TRBD1 matches 7 bases. CDR3 length equals 15 residues. In germline, CDR1 is MNHEY, CDR2 SVGAGI. The ends lost 4 bases at V and 2 bases at J; junction bases unmatched: 7. CDR3 amino acids: CASSWGQRTNYGYTF. DNA for the CDR3: TGTGCCAGCAGTTGGGGACAGCGAACGAACTATGGCTACACCTTC.

This chain connects TRBV29-1 to TRBJ1-1; weak D call: TRBD1 (5 bases). This CDR3 has 14 amino acids. Germline values: CDR1 SQVTM, CDR2 ANQGSEA. V lost 1 base and J lost 1, with 10 bases in between. The CDR3 region is CSVEGDRGNTEAFF. The CDR3 DNA reads TGCAGCGTTGAAGGCGACAGAGGGAACACTGAAGCTTTCTTT. Supplemented by reference TRBV29-1 and TRBJ1-1, the full variable domain reads SAVISQKPSRDICQRGTSLTIQCQVDSQVTMMFWYRQQPGQSLTLIATANQGSEATYESGFVIDKFPISRPNLTFSTLTVSNMSPEDSSIYLCSVEGDRGNTEAFFGQGTRLTVV.

V gene TRBV10-2 combines with J gene TRBJ2-1, with TRBD2 identical over 12 bases. V shed 2 bases and J 8 bases; nucleotides not matched to a gene: 4. The germline gives CDR1 WSHSY, CDR2 SAAADI. The CDR3 is made up of 15 amino acids. The CDR3 here is CASSEGLAGGYEQFF. CDR3 nucleotide sequence: TGCGCCAGCAGTGAGGGGCTAGCGGGGGGGTATGAGCAGTTCTTC.

V gene TRBV21-1 combines with J gene TRBJ1-1. TRBV21-1 is recorded as a pseudogene. There are 16 residues in the CDR3. DNA for the CDR3: TGTGCCAGCAGCGAAGCGGGGGGTAGGGGGAACACTGAAGCTTTCTTT. This encodes CASSEAGGRGNTEAFF.

The chain has TRBV9 and TRBJ1-4; D possibly corresponds to TRBD1 (6 bases). The CDR3 length is 15 residues. V lost 3 bases and J lost 7, with 16 bases in between. Looked up from germline, CDR1 is SGDLS and CDR2 is YYNGEE. CDR3 DNA sequence: TGTGCCAGCAGCGGGGGGAGCCGCAGGGGTGAAAAACTGTTTTTT. Protein sequence: CASSGGSRRGEKLFF.